The 20 T cell receptor beta chains listed next were all sequenced from one sample in a study of T cells in Graves' hyperthyroidism and ophthalmopathy. TCR beta CDR3 regions were amplified from RNA. HTBI primers were used for first-round RT-PCR of the TCR CDR3. TCRdb re-called the multiplex PCR reads with MiXCR, one entry per CDR3 protein. The sample shows roughly 380,000 distinct CDR3 sequences, roughly 15% of them seen only once. Sequencing was carried out using blood. The receptors stem from a woman aged 18-29 years with Graves' hyperthyroidism.

This clonotype has only one observation. J is TRBJ1-5 and V is TRBV9, with a possible D match to TRBD1 (5 bases). Per germline, CDR1 SGDLS and CDR2 YYNGEE. The V end lost 2 bases, the J end lost 9 bases, and 15 bases lay between the germline ends. This CDR3 has 14 residues. The CDR3 nucleotides are TGTGCCAGCAGCGTGGGGACCGACCGCTGGCCCCAGCATTTT. Translating gives CASSVGTDRWPQHF. Full variable domain (rest looked up from reference TRBV9 and TRBJ1-5): DSGVTQTPKHLITATGQRVTLRCSPRSGDLSVYWYQQSLDQGLQFLIQYYNGEERAKGNILERFSAQQFPDLHSELNLSSLELGDSALYFCASSVGTDRWPQHFGDGTRLSIL.

The chain combines TRBV20-1 with TRBJ1-5; 8 nucleotides match TRBD1. This CDR3 comprises 14 residues. Germline values: CDR1 DFQATT, CDR2 SNEGSKA (reference sequence). The J segment lost 4 bases and the V segment lost 5 bases, leaving 7 bases of the junction unmatched. The CDR3 nucleotides read TGCAGTGCTTGGACAGGGTTTAATAATCAGCCCCAGCATTTT. Protein sequence: CSAWTGFNNQPQHF.

This clonotype was observed a handful of times. This may be a read error, as it is one base from a much larger clone. V and J are TRBV2 and TRBJ2-3; 8 bases agree with TRBD2. Germline CDR1 and CDR2: SNHLY and FYNNEI. The CDR3 runs to 15 residues. The ends lost 4 bases at V and 8 bases at J; junction bases unmatched: 11. The CDR3 reads CASSVAGGGAGTQYF. The CDR3 DNA is TGTGCCAGCAGTGTGGCGGGGGGTGGCGCAGGTACGCAGTATTTT.

In this sample, this clonotype turned up many times. The chain links TRBV7-3 to TRBJ2-7, with D possibly TRBD1 on 5 matching bases. V was pared by 9 bases and J by 3 bases, with 6 bases between. The CDR3 totals 10 residues. Germline CDR1 SGHTA, CDR2 FQGTGA. The CDR3 spells CASDSYEQYF. In nucleotides, the CDR3 is TGTGCCAGTGACAGCTACGAGCAGTACTTC.

The rearrangement joins TRBV2 to TRBJ2-7; 8 bases are shared with TRBD1. Trimming removed 8 bases from V and 4 bases from J; junction bases left unmatched: 10. The CDR3 totals 14 residues. Looked up from germline, CDR1 is SNHLY and CDR2 is FYNNEI. CDR3 in amino acids: CASPTGTGPYEQYF. The CDR3 nucleotides are TGTGCCAGCCCGACCGGGACAGGACCTTACGAGCAGTACTTC. Complete variable domain (other parts from reference TRBV2 and TRBJ2-7): EPEVTQTPSHQVTQMGQEVILRCVPISNHLYFYWYRQILGQKVEFLVSFYNNEISEKSEIFDDQFSVERPDGSNFTLKIRSTKLEDSAMYFCASPTGTGPYEQYFGPGTRLTVT.

Here the CDR3 reads CASSYDRGLGGYTF. CDR3 bases: TGTGCCAGCAGTTACGATCGGGGGTTGGGTGGCTACACCTTC. This chain connects TRBV6-9 to TRBJ1-2; D is perhaps TRBD1 (5 bases). Trimming stripped 3 bases from V and 7 bases from J, with 15 bases between. The CDR3 loop spans 14 amino acids. The V gene's germline CDR1 is MNHGY and CDR2 SVAAGI.

This clonotype was recorded many times. This chain connects TRBV2 to TRBJ1-2; tentatively, D is TRBD1 (5 bases). V dropped 3 bases and J dropped 2 bases, with 10 bases sitting between them. CDR1 is SNHLY, CDR2 FYNNEI, per germline. The CDR3 is 14 residues long. CDR3 sequence reads: CASSEGDLNYGYTF. DNA for the CDR3: TGTGCCAGCAGTGAGGGGGACCTAAACTATGGCTACACCTTC.

This clonotype was seen at least ten times. The chain recombines TRBV20-1 with TRBJ2-1; 11 bases are a match to TRBD2. Per germline, CDR1 DFQATT and CDR2 SNEGSKA (reference sequence). The CDR3 totals 13 residues. Written as DNA, the CDR3 is TGCGGCAGGTTGGGACTAGCGGACAATGAGCAGTTCTTC. Its protein is CGRLGLADNEQFF.

On this clonotype: This may come from a read error, since a much larger clone is one base off. The chain recombines TRBV28 with TRBJ1-3, with D perhaps TRBD1 (6 bases). CDR1 and CDR2 (germline): MDHEN, SYDVKM. CDR3 length equals 17 residues. In DNA form, the CDR3 reads TGTGCCAGCAGTTTCAGGGGTAGGGATCGCTCTGGAAACACCACATATTTT. Its protein product is CASSFRGRDRSGNTTYF. Looking up the rest from reference TRBV28 and TRBJ1-3 gives the full variable domain: DVKVTQSSRYLVKRTGEKVFLECVQDMDHENMFWYRQDPGLGLRLIYFSYDVKMKEKGDIPEGYSVSREKKERFSLILESASTNQTSMYLCASSFRGRDRSGNTTYFGEGSWLTVV.

This clonotype was seen at least ten times. The gene calls are TRBV6-1 and TRBJ1-1, with 12 bases aligning to TRBD1. Germline CDR1 is MNHNS and CDR2 is SASEGT. CDR3 length equals 15 residues. V lost 8 bases to trimming and J lost 4 bases; unmatched junction nucleotides: 8. The chain's CDR3 is CASSKGQGAPTEAFF. CDR3 DNA sequence: TGTGCCAGCTCTAAGGGACAGGGGGCGCCCACTGAAGCTTTCTTT.

This clonotype was seen a few times. The chain carries TRBV20-1 and TRBJ2-1, with 11 bases aligning to TRBD1. This CDR3 is built from 16 residues. V shed 0 bases, J shed 3 bases, and the junction held 4 bases outside the gene matches. Germline assignment: CDR1 DFQATT and CDR2 SNEGSKA (reference sequence). CDR3 nucleotides: TGCAGTGCTAGAGATTGGGACAGGGGGGACTACAATGAGCAGTTCTTC. It encodes CSARDWDRGDYNEQFF.

At least ten counts were recorded for this clonotype. CDR3 sequence (DNA): TGTGCTTTTCGGATAGCCAAAAACATTCAGTACTTC. Its protein is CAFRIAKNIQYF. J is TRBJ2-4 and V is TRBV30; unclear D gene. CDR1 GTSNPN and CDR2 SVGIG come from the germline V gene (reference sequence). The CDR3 totals 12 residues.

The rearrangement uses TRBV10-1 and TRBJ1-2; maybe TRBD1 (6 bases). The germline V gene encodes CDR1 WNHNN and CDR2 SYGVQD (reference sequence). Trimming left V 0 bases short and J 2 bases short, with 10 bases between. The length of the CDR3 is 15 residues. The CDR3 region is CASSESRDMNYGYTF. The CDR3, as DNA: TGCGCCAGCAGTGAGTCAAGGGACATGAACTATGGCTACACCTTC.

The chain combines TRBV7-3 with TRBJ2-1, with D possibly called TRBD1 or TRBD2 (5 bases each). Between the trimmed V and J ends, which lost 0 bases and 7 bases, there was a span of 10 bases. This CDR3 spans 14 amino acids. Germline loops: CDR1 SGHTA, CDR2 FQGTGA. CDR3 bases: TGTGCCAGCAGCTTAACGGGGGTCCGGAATGAGCAGTTCTTC. Translation gives CASSLTGVRNEQFF.

This clonotype was seen a handful of times. The chain combines TRBV27 with TRBJ2-2; 12 nucleotides match TRBD2. Germline CDR1 is MNHEY and CDR2 is SMNVEV (reference sequence). This CDR3 is 16 amino acids long. The J segment lost 7 bases and the V segment lost 7 bases, leaving 10 bases of the junction unmatched. Written as DNA, the CDR3 is TGTGCCAGCACACTGCGGACTAGCGGGAAGATCGGGGAGCTGTTTTTT. It codes for CASTLRTSGKIGELFF.

This clonotype showed up many times. The chain joins TRBV6-1 to TRBJ2-1; 13 bases line up with TRBD2. The junction had 6 bases not matched to a gene; V was cut back by 5 bases and J by 5 bases. Germline V gives CDR1 MNHNS, CDR2 SASEGT. The CDR3 is 16 amino acids. CDR3 DNA: TGTGCCAGCAGTTTAGGGACTAGCGGGGTTAACAATGAGCAGTTCTTC. Translation gives CASSLGTSGVNNEQFF.

This clonotype was seen only a few times. V gene TRBV29-1 combines with J gene TRBJ2-7; 7 bases map to TRBD1. This CDR3 comprises 14 residues. CDR1 and CDR2 (germline): SQVTM, ANQGSEA. V was pared by 2 bases and J by 4 bases, with 8 bases of the junction left unmatched. The CDR3: CSVEIQGSGYEQYF. CDR3 bases: TGCAGCGTTGAAATACAGGGGTCGGGGTACGAGCAGTACTTC.

This clonotype has at least ten counts. J is TRBJ2-7 and V is TRBV5-1; 12 nucleotides align to TRBD2. Germline CDR1 and CDR2: SGHRS and YFSETQ. The CDR3 sequence is 16 residues long. The junction had 7 bases not matched to a gene; V was cut back by 0 bases and J by 6 bases. The CDR3 coding sequence is TGCGCCAGCAGCTTGGTTTTTCTAGCGGGGGGGGGCGAGCAGTACTTC. Amino acid sequence: CASSLVFLAGGGEQYF. Full variable domain (outside the CDR3, taken from reference TRBV5-1 and TRBJ2-7): KAGVTQTPRYLIKTRGQQVTLSCSPISGHRSVSWYQQTPGQGLQFLFEYFSETQRNKGNFPGRFSGRQFSNSRSEMNVSTLELGDSALYLCASSLVFLAGGGEQYFGPGTRLTVT.

The chain is built from TRBV20-1 and TRBJ1-2; no reliable D call. This CDR3 comprises 12 residues. CDR1 is DFQATT and CDR2 is SNEGSKA in the germline V gene (reference sequence). Trimming took 2 bases from V and 3 from J, leaving 7 bases between them. The DNA for the CDR3 is TGCAGTGCTAGACAGTCTTACTATGGCTACACCTTC. Protein sequence: CSARQSYYGYTF.

This clonotype was seen many times. This sequence joins TRBV5-8 and TRBJ1-1; maybe TRBD1 (6 bases). The CDR3 has 14 residues. Trimming removed 2 bases from V and 5 bases from J, with 13 bases in between. From germline, CDR1 is SGHTS and CDR2 YDEGEE. Here the CDR3 reads CASSFRGRMTEAFF. In DNA form, the CDR3 reads TGTGCCAGCAGCTTCCGGGGGCGGATGACTGAAGCTTTCTTT. The full variable domain, completed using reference TRBV5-8 and TRBJ1-1, is EAGVTQSPTHLIKTRGQQATLRCSPISGHTSVYWYQQALGLGLQFLLWYDEGEERNRGNFPPRFSGRQFPNYSSELNVNALELEDSALYLCASSFRGRMTEAFFGQGTRLTVV.